A single T cell receptor beta chain is shown here with its context. This record comes from a study of blood T cell repertoires in COVID-19. CDR3 length: 16 amino acids. Germline-derived CDR1 and CDR2 are MNHNY and SVGAGI (reference sequence). With 2 bases clipped from V and 6 bases from J, the junction kept 9 bases outside the gene matches. In the study's own analysis: Reference gene primer amplification yielded estimated nucleated cell counts. TCRdb's table, derived via immunoSEQ multiplex PCR, lists solely in-frame clones and lacks some. That table furnishes V, J and clone size, whereas the DNA furnished D and trimming. The sample carries 25,000 to 30,000 clones, roughly 90% recorded once.

The source is a human donor in a cohort sampled during active COVID-19. V gene TRBV6-6 combines with J gene TRBJ2-2, with 7 bases fitting TRBD2. Source material: peripheral blood. The CDR3 region is CASSYPSGNGAGELFF. The CDR3 region has the DNA TGTGCCAGCAGTTACCCTAGCGGTAATGGGGCCGGGGAGCTGTTTTTT.